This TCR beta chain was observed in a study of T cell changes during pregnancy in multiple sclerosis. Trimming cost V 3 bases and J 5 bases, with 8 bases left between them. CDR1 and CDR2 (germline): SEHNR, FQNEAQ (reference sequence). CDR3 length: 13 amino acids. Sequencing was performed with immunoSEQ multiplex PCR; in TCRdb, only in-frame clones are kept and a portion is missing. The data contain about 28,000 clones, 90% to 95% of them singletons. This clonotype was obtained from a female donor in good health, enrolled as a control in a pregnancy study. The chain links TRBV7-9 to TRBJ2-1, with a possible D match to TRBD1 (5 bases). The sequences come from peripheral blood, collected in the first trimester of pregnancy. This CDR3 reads CASSLAGHNEQFF. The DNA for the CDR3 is TGTGCCAGCAGCTTGGCAGGGCACAATGAGCAGTTCTTC.